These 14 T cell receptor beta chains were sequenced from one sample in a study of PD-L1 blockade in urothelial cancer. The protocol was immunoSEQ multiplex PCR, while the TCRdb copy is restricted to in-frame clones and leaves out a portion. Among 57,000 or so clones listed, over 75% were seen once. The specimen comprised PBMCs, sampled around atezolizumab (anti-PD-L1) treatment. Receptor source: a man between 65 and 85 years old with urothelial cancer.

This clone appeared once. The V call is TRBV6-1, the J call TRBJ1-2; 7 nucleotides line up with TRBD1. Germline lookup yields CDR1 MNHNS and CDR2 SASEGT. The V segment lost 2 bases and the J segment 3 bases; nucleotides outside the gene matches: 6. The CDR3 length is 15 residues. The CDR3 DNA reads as TGTGCCAGCAGTGAACTGGCAGGGGGGTACTATGGCTACACCTTC. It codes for CASSELAGGYYGYTF.

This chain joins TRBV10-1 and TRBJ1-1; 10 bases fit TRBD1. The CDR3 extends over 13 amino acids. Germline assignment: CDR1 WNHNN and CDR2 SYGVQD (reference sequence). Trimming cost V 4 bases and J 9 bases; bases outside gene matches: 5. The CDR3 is CASSGTGGWKAFF. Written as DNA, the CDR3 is TGCGCCAGCAGTGGGACAGGGGGTTGGAAAGCTTTCTTT.

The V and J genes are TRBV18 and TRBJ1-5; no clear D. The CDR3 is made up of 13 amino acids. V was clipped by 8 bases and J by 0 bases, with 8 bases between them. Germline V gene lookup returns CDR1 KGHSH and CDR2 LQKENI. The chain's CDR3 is CASTLNSNQPQHF. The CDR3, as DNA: TGTGCCAGCACATTAAATAGCAATCAGCCCCAGCATTTT.

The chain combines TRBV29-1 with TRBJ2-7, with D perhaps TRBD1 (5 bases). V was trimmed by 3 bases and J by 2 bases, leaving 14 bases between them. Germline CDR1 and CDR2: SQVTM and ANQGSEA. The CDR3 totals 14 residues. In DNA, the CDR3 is TGCAGCGTTGAGCCGTCAGGGTCACCCTACGAGCAGTACTTC. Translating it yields CSVEPSGSPYEQYF.

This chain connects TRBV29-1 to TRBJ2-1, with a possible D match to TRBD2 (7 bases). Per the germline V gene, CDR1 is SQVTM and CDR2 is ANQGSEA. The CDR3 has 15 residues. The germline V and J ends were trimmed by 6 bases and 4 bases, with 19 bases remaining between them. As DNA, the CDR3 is TGCAGCGTCCTAGGGGGGGGTATAGGTTACAATGAGCAGTTCTTC. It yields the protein CSVLGGGIGYNEQFF.

The CDR3 region has the DNA TGCGCCAGCAGCTTGGACAGGGGGTCGGCCTACGAGCAGTACTTC. This codes for CASSLDRGSAYEQYF. This sequence joins TRBV5-1 and TRBJ2-7; 8 bases match TRBD1. CDR1 and CDR2 from the germline V gene are SGHRS and YFSETQ. This CDR3 region has 15 residues. V gave up 0 bases and J gave up 2 bases; unmatched junction bases: 4.

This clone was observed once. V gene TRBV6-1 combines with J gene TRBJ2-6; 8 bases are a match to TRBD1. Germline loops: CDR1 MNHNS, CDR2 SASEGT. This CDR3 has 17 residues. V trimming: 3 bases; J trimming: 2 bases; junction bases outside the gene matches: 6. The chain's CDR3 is CASSEMTGVAGANVLTF. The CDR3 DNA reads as TGTGCCAGCAGTGAGATGACAGGGGTGGCTGGGGCCAACGTCCTGACTTTC.

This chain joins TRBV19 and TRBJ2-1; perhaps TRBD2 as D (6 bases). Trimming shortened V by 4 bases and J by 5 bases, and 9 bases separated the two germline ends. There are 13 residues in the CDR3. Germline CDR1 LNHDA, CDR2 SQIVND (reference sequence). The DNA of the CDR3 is TGTGCCAGTAGTAGGGGACTGGACAATGAGCAGTTCTTC. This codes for CASSRGLDNEQFF.

CDR3 in amino acids: CASSPSGGSYNEQFF. CDR3 DNA sequence: TGTGCCAGCTCACCAAGCGGGGGCTCCTACAATGAGCAGTTCTTC. The rearrangement links TRBV18 to TRBJ2-1, with TRBD2 matching over 8 bases. The CDR3 covers 15 residues. Germline trimming cut 2 bases from V and 0 bases from J; bases unmatched to any gene: 0. Germline assignment: CDR1 KGHSH and CDR2 LQKENI.

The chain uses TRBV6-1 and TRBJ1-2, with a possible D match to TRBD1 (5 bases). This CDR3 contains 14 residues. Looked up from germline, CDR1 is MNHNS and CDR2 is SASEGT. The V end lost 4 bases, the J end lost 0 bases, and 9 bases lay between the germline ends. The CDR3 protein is CASSGTPANYGYTF. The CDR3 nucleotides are TGTGCCAGCAGTGGGACACCGGCTAACTATGGCTACACCTTC.

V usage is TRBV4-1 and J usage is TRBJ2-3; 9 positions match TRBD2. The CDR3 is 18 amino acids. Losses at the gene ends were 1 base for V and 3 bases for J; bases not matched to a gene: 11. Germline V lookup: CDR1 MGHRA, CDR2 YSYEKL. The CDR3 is CASSQVMVGSGRTDTQYF. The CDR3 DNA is TGCGCCAGCAGCCAAGTGATGGTTGGTAGCGGGAGAACAGATACGCAGTATTTT.

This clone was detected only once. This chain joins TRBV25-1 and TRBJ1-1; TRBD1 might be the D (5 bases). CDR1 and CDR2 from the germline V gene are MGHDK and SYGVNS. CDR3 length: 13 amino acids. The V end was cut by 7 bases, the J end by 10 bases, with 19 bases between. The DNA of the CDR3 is TGTGCCAGCATCGGGGGGGGTGGGGTTGGAGCTTTCTTT. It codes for CASIGGGGVGAFF.

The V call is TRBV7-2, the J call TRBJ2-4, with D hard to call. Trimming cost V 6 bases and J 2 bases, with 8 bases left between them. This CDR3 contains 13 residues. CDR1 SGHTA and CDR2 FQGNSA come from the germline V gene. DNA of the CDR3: TGTGCCAGCAGACTACCGACCAAAAACATTCAGTACTTC. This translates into CASRLPTKNIQYF.

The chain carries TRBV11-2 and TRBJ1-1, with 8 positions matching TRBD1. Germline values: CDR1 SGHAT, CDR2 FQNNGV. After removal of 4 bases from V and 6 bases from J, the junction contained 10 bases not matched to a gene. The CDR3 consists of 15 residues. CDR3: CASSSLVGQGPEAFF. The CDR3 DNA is TGTGCCAGCAGCTCCCTCGTCGGACAGGGTCCTGAAGCTTTCTTT.